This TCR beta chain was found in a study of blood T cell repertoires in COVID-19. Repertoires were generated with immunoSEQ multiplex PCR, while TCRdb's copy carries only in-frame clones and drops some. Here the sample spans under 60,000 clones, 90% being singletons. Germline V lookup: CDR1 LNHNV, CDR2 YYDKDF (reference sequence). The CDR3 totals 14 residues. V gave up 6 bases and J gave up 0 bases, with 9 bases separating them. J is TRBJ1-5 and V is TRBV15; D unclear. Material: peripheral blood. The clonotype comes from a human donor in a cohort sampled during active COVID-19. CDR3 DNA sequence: TGTGCCACCAGTCTAGAAATTAGCAATCAGCCCCAGCATTTT. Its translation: CATSLEISNQPQHF.